Below, one T cell receptor beta chain is given with its context. As the CDR3 is not closed by the conserved phenylalanine or tryptophan, this likely results from a read error. A primer matching the constant region was used to make TCR beta cDNA from approximately 500 ng of total RNA. Sequencing libraries for TCR beta derived from three nested multiplex PCR rounds that used slightly modified ARM-PCR. Researchers ran the first two PCR rounds for roughly 11 cycles each with TRBV1-TRBV30 forward primers and a C-beta reverse primer. MiXCR, applied by TCRdb to the multiplex PCR reads, yields one record per CDR3 protein. The repertoire holds hundreds of thousands of distinct CDR3 sequences, with approximately 54% as singletons. Unsorted whole blood supplied the RNA, and germline DNA was extracted too. CDR1 LGHNA and CDR2 YNFKEQ come from the germline V gene. This CDR3 comprises 15 residues. This sample is drawn from a study of tumor-infiltrating lymphocytes in primary liver carcinoma. For the study at large: These were node-negative, non-metastatic T1-T3 tumors of 4.2 to 10 cm. Each sample had roughly 3.65 to 7.5 million productive TCRbeta reads regardless of tissue type.

The sequence came from a woman in her thirties with primary liver carcinoma and hepatitis B virus infection. J is TRBJ2-7 and V is TRBV4-2; D gene ambiguous. Sequencing was performed on peripheral blood. The CDR3 DNA reads TGTGCCAGCAGCCAAGGATCTAACAGAGCCTACGATCAGTACCTC. It yields the protein CASSQGSNRAYDQYL.